Below, 6 T cell receptor beta chains from the same sample are listed, as sequenced in a study of OX40 agonist ivuxolimab in advanced cancers. The method was immunoSEQ multiplex PCR; TCRdb's version includes in-frame clones alone and lacks a portion of them. Of approximately 43,000 clones listed, about 90% are singletons. The sample here was CD4+ or CD8+ T cells sorted from blood, taken in a trial of the OX40 agonist ivuxolimab. The receptor source for this set is an adult with an advanced solid tumor such as melanoma, head and neck, liver or kidney cancer.

The V and J genes are TRBV6-4 and TRBJ2-1, with 8 bases matching TRBD2. V dropped 3 bases and J dropped 0; count of bases not matched to a gene: 7. The CDR3 is 17 residues long. CDR1 is MRHNA and CDR2 is SNTAGT in the germline V gene. The CDR3 bases are TGTGCCAGCAGTGAAGTTGGCGGGGGGCGCTCCTACAATGAGCAGTTCTTC. Amino acids: CASSEVGGGRSYNEQFF.

This clone is a singleton in its sample. V and J are TRBV4-1 and TRBJ2-2; 13 bases are a match to TRBD2. This CDR3 is 18 amino acids long. Germline V gives CDR1 MGHRA, CDR2 YSYEKL. The V and J ends lost 4 bases and 5 bases, in that order; junction bases with no gene match: 10. CDR3 DNA sequence: TGCGCCAGCAGCCCTAGACTAGCGGGGGGCCAGGGAACCGGGGAGCTGTTTTTT. Translating gives CASSPRLAGGQGTGELFF.

The chain has TRBV6-6 and TRBJ2-1, with TRBD1 matching over 9 bases. The CDR3 has 14 amino acids. J was trimmed by 10 bases and V by 7 bases; bases with no gene match: 11. CDR1 and CDR2 from the germline V gene are MNHNY and SVGAGI (reference sequence). CDR3 sequence: CASTRGQGFSEQFF. CDR3 bases: TGTGCCAGCACCAGGGGACAGGGATTCAGCGAGCAGTTCTTC.

The chain carries TRBV5-1 and TRBJ1-1; D is unresolved. The V gene lost 1 base and the J gene lost 0 bases, with 16 bases spanning the gap. This CDR3 has 17 amino acids. Per the germline V gene, CDR1 is SGHRS and CDR2 is YFSETQ. The CDR3 region is CASSLIRQADLNTEAFF. The CDR3 DNA is TGCGCCAGCAGCTTGATCCGACAAGCCGACCTGAACACTGAAGCTTTCTTT. The full variable domain, in which reference TRBV5-1 and TRBJ1-1 provide the parts outside the CDR3, is KAGVTQTPRYLIKTRGQQVTLSCSPISGHRSVSWYQQTPGQGLQFLFEYFSETQRNKGNFPGRFSGRQFSNSRSEMNVSTLELGDSALYLCASSLIRQADLNTEAFFGQGTRLTVV.

CDR3 DNA sequence: TGTGCCAGCATTGGTCAACCGAACACTGAAGCTTTCTTT. Encoded protein: CASIGQPNTEAFF. The rearrangement joins TRBV2 to TRBJ1-1; D gene unclear. The germline gives CDR1 SNHLY, CDR2 FYNNEI. The CDR3 runs to 13 residues. V was pared by 7 bases and J by 1 base, with 10 bases between.

The J gene is TRBJ2-7, the V gene TRBV2; TRBD2 agrees at 10 bases. The CDR3 consists of 16 residues. CDR1 is SNHLY, CDR2 FYNNEI, per germline. V was clipped by 1 base and J by 4 bases; unmatched bases: 7. CDR3: CASSEGQTSGFYEQYF. The CDR3, as DNA: TGTGCCAGCAGTGAAGGCCAGACTAGCGGGTTTTACGAGCAGTACTTC.